A selection of T cell receptor beta chains follows, all from one sample in a study of beta chain features in type 1 diabetes. The method was immunoSEQ multiplex PCR; TCRdb's version includes in-frame clones alone and lacks a portion of them. Here the sample spans under 400,000 clones, around 13% being singletons. The specimen was naive CD4+ T cells from blood. Receptors originate from a woman aged 18-35 years with type 1 diabetes. Both conserved end residues are part of each CDR3. Each record gives: CDR3 protein, J gene, V gene, CDR3 length.

cdr3_aa: CASRKGGNTGELFF
j_call: TRBJ2-2
v_call: TRBV2
cdr3_length: 14

cdr3_aa: CASRLADTTNNEQFF
j_call: TRBJ2-1
v_call: TRBV12-2
cdr3_length: 15

cdr3_aa: CASSLVTGGGYEQYF
j_call: TRBJ2-7
v_call: TRBV5-1
cdr3_length: 15

cdr3_aa: CASTLRWLTDTQYF
j_call: TRBJ2-3
v_call: TRBV2
cdr3_length: 14

cdr3_aa: CASSSGPSVRKLFF
j_call: TRBJ1-4
v_call: TRBV6-5
cdr3_length: 14

cdr3_aa: CASSQVGAGAYNEQFF
j_call: TRBJ2-1
v_call: TRBV4-3
cdr3_length: 16

cdr3_aa: CASSDGQVRLYGYTF
j_call: TRBJ1-2
v_call: TRBV28
cdr3_length: 15

cdr3_aa: CSVEQGYEQYF
j_call: TRBJ2-7
v_call: TRBV29-1
cdr3_length: 11

cdr3_aa: CASGGAGRGQPQHF
j_call: TRBJ1-5
v_call: TRBV2
cdr3_length: 14

cdr3_aa: CASSLYSAEYTEAFF
j_call: TRBJ1-1
v_call: TRBV7-2
cdr3_length: 15

cdr3_aa: CASSLAITSGGAAYEQYF
j_call: TRBJ2-7
v_call: TRBV7-2
cdr3_length: 18

cdr3_aa: CASSLGAGIAQFF
j_call: TRBJ2-1
v_call: TRBV7-3
cdr3_length: 13

cdr3_aa: CASSQVPRGERTEAFF
j_call: TRBJ1-1
v_call: TRBV14
cdr3_length: 16

cdr3_aa: CASSPRPGETEAFF
j_call: TRBJ1-1
v_call: TRBV18
cdr3_length: 14

cdr3_aa: CASSVGTSGRVRTDTQYF
j_call: TRBJ2-3
v_call: TRBV9
cdr3_length: 18

cdr3_aa: CASSLGLARNTGELFF
j_call: TRBJ2-2
v_call: TRBV11-2
cdr3_length: 16

cdr3_aa: CASSYSGGAGTDTQYF
j_call: TRBJ2-3
v_call: TRBV6-5
cdr3_length: 16

cdr3_aa: CASSQAGQFGNTIYF
j_call: TRBJ1-3
v_call: TRBV4-3
cdr3_length: 15

cdr3_aa: CASSLGRGRETQYF
j_call: TRBJ2-5
v_call: TRBV7-2
cdr3_length: 14

cdr3_aa: CASSVDRATDTQYF
j_call: TRBJ2-3
v_call: TRBV9
cdr3_length: 14

cdr3_aa: CASSLGTGGAGYTF
j_call: TRBJ1-2
v_call: TRBV7-9
cdr3_length: 14

cdr3_aa: CASSSPGDRAPYEQYF
j_call: TRBJ2-7
v_call: TRBV28
cdr3_length: 16

cdr3_aa: CASTRGTEAFF
j_call: TRBJ1-1
v_call: TRBV19
cdr3_length: 11

cdr3_aa: CASGSRTSGRVETQYF
j_call: TRBJ2-5
v_call: TRBV12-5
cdr3_length: 16

cdr3_aa: CATSRDGQGAGELFF
j_call: TRBJ2-2
v_call: TRBV15
cdr3_length: 15

cdr3_aa: CASSQYKTGGRTEAFF
j_call: TRBJ1-1
v_call: TRBV16
cdr3_length: 16

cdr3_aa: CASSFGEVGANVLTF
j_call: TRBJ2-6
v_call: TRBV7-2
cdr3_length: 15

cdr3_aa: CASSLDPGGTGIYEQYF
j_call: TRBJ2-7
v_call: TRBV7-8
cdr3_length: 17

cdr3_aa: CASSILQAEAFF
j_call: TRBJ1-1
v_call: TRBV19
cdr3_length: 12

cdr3_aa: CASSSQVEGETQYF
j_call: TRBJ2-5
v_call: TRBV5-1
cdr3_length: 14

cdr3_aa: CASSQQVGTGYYEQYF
j_call: TRBJ2-7
v_call: TRBV4-3
cdr3_length: 16

cdr3_aa: CASSFRTGYGNTEAFF
j_call: TRBJ1-1
v_call: TRBV5-1
cdr3_length: 16

cdr3_aa: CASSQDMGLRDTQYF
j_call: TRBJ2-3
v_call: TRBV4-3
cdr3_length: 15

cdr3_aa: CASSLQGSVADTQYF
j_call: TRBJ2-3
v_call: TRBV28
cdr3_length: 15

cdr3_aa: CASSYSLSGALQETQYF
j_call: TRBJ2-5
v_call: TRBV6-7
cdr3_length: 17

cdr3_aa: CATSRDVQPQIYFF
j_call: TRBJ1-2
v_call: TRBV15
cdr3_length: 14

cdr3_aa: CASSPPDSGDYEQYF
j_call: TRBJ2-7
v_call: TRBV5-6
cdr3_length: 15

cdr3_aa: CASSRLAGGYNEQFF
j_call: TRBJ2-1
v_call: TRBV5-1
cdr3_length: 15

cdr3_aa: CASSPGQGFPGELFF
j_call: TRBJ2-2
v_call: TRBV4-1
cdr3_length: 15

cdr3_aa: CAWTGSYNEQFF
j_call: TRBJ2-1
v_call: TRBV30
cdr3_length: 12

cdr3_aa: CASSPGTGDQPQHF
j_call: TRBJ1-5
v_call: TRBV28
cdr3_length: 14

cdr3_aa: CASSPQSGQVNTEAFF
j_call: TRBJ1-1
v_call: TRBV18
cdr3_length: 16

cdr3_aa: CASSLVGLAGTNEQFF
j_call: TRBJ2-1
v_call: TRBV5-1
cdr3_length: 16

cdr3_aa: CAYLGAGGNTIYF
j_call: TRBJ1-3
v_call: TRBV30
cdr3_length: 13

cdr3_aa: CASSFTGFSYEQYF
j_call: TRBJ2-7
v_call: TRBV7-2
cdr3_length: 14

cdr3_aa: CASSYLENRGTEAFF
j_call: TRBJ1-1
v_call: TRBV6-5
cdr3_length: 15

cdr3_aa: CASSLFILNTEAFF
j_call: TRBJ1-1
v_call: TRBV4-1
cdr3_length: 14

cdr3_aa: CATGSSTEAFF
j_call: TRBJ1-1
v_call: TRBV28
cdr3_length: 11

cdr3_aa: CASSPTGRGPYEQYF
j_call: TRBJ2-7
v_call: TRBV11-2
cdr3_length: 15

cdr3_aa: CASSRGVSYEQYF
j_call: TRBJ2-7
v_call: TRBV6-1
cdr3_length: 13

cdr3_aa: CASSREGYNEQFF
j_call: TRBJ2-1
v_call: TRBV7-9
cdr3_length: 13